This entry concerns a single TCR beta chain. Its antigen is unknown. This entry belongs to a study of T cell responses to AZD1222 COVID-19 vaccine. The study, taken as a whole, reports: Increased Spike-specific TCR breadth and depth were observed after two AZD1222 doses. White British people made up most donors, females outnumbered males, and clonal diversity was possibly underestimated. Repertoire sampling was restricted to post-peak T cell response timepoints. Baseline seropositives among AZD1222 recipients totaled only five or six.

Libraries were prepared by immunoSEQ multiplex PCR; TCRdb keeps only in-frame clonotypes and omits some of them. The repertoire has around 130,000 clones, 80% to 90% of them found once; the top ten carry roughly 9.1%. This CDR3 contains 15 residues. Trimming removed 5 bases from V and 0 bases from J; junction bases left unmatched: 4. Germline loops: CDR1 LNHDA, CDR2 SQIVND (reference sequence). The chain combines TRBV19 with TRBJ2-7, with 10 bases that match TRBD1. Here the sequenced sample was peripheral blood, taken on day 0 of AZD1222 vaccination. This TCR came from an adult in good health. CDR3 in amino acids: CASSARQGASYEQYF. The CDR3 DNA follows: TGTGCCAGTAGTGCCCGACAGGGGGCCTCCTACGAGCAGTACTTC. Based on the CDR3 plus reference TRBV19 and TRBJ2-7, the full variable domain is DGGITQSPKYLFRKEGQNVTLSCEQNLNHDAMYWYRQDPGQGLRLIYYSQIVNDFQKGDIAEGYSVSREKKESFPLTVTSAQKNPTAFYLCASSARQGASYEQYFGPGTRLTVT.